Each of the 31 T cell receptor beta chains below was sequenced from the same sample in a study of T cell repertoires in ileal Crohn's disease. Sequenced by immunoSEQ multiplex PCR; TCRdb stores in-frame clones only, minus some. The repertoire holds around 14,000 clones, roughly 78% seen once, with less than 5% in the top ten. Specimen: ileal tissue. The source of these receptors is an adult with Crohn's disease.

The chain combines TRBV5-1 with TRBJ2-3, with D maybe TRBD2 (5 bases). This CDR3 contains 14 residues. Germline V CDR1 and CDR2: SGHRS, YFSETQ. The germline V and J ends were trimmed by 0 bases and 5 bases, with 10 bases remaining between them. The CDR3 reads CASSLARERDTQYF. The CDR3 DNA reads as TGCGCCAGCAGCTTGGCAAGGGAGCGAGATACGCAGTATTTT.

This clone was counted only a few times. The chain is built from TRBV7-9 and TRBJ2-2; D gene ambiguous. CDR1 and CDR2 from the germline V gene are SEHNR and FQNEAQ (reference sequence). V lost 5 bases and J 5 bases, leaving 6 bases between the germline ends. The length of the CDR3 is 12 residues. CDR3 loop: CASSQWTGELFF. The CDR3 DNA follows: TGTGCCAGCAGCCAGTGGACCGGGGAGCTGTTTTTT.

The rearrangement uses TRBV6-5 and TRBJ2-6; 7 bases agree with TRBD1. The CDR3 is made up of 14 amino acids. The V and J ends lost 7 bases and 2 bases, in that order; junction bases with no gene match: 2. Germline-derived CDR1 and CDR2 are MNHEY and SVGAGI. CDR3 sequence: CASTQGAGANVLTF. DNA for the CDR3: TGTGCCAGCACTCAGGGGGCTGGGGCCAACGTCCTGACTTTC.

In this sample, this clone turned up once. The V and J genes are TRBV9 and TRBJ1-5; D unresolved. The CDR3 is made up of 16 amino acids. V dropped 0 bases and J dropped 0 bases, with 10 bases sitting between them. CDR1 and CDR2 from the germline V gene are SGDLS and YYNGEE. CDR3 in amino acids: CASSVVLSDSNQPQHF. The CDR3 nucleotides read TGTGCCAGCAGCGTAGTGTTGTCAGATAGCAATCAGCCCCAGCATTTT. Combining the CDR3 with reference TRBV9 and TRBJ1-5 gives the whole variable domain DSGVTQTPKHLITATGQRVTLRCSPRSGDLSVYWYQQSLDQGLQFLIQYYNGEERAKGNILERFSAQQFPDLHSELNLSSLELGDSALYFCASSVVLSDSNQPQHFGDGTRLSIL.

This clone showed up just a few times. The chain couples TRBV11-2 to TRBJ2-7, with a tentative D call TRBD2 (5 bases). V lost 1 base and J 9 bases, leaving 7 bases between the germline ends. The CDR3 is 11 amino acids. The germline V gene has CDR1 SGHAT and CDR2 FQNNGV. The CDR3 here is CASSLGRGQYF. CDR3 DNA: TGTGCCAGCAGCTTAGGTCGGGGGCAGTACTTC.

The V and J genes are TRBV6-5 and TRBJ2-7; 8 nucleotides agree with TRBD1. J lost 5 bases, V lost 5 bases, and 8 bases had no gene match. CDR3 size: 14 residues. Looked up from germline, CDR1 is MNHEY and CDR2 is SVGAGI. The CDR3 protein is CASSPGQGVHEQYF. CDR3 coding DNA: TGTGCCAGCAGTCCCGGACAGGGAGTCCACGAGCAGTACTTC.

This clone was detected only once. The V gene is TRBV7-8, the J gene TRBJ2-7; tentative D call: TRBD2 (6 bases). With 6 bases removed from V and 1 base from J, the gap between germline ends came to 10 bases. CDR3 length: 13 amino acids. CDR1 is SGHVS and CDR2 is FQNEAQ in the germline V gene. Here the CDR3 reads CASRGRLSYEQYF. For the CDR3, the DNA is TGTGCCAGCAGAGGGAGGTTATCCTACGAGCAGTACTTC.

The chain uses TRBV10-1 and TRBJ2-3, with D tentatively TRBD2 (6 bases). This CDR3 comprises 15 residues. CDR1 WNHNN and CDR2 SYGVQD come from the germline V gene (reference sequence). Deletions cut 6 bases from V and 5 bases from J, with 18 bases between. The CDR3 region is CASRCRGSGRDTQYF. In DNA, the CDR3 is TGCGCCAGCAGGTGCCGGGGGAGCGGAAGAGATACGCAGTATTTT.

The genes are TRBV21-1 and TRBJ2-3; the table's D call of TRBD2 was not tested on the DNA. TRBV21-1 is flagged as a pseudogene. CDR3 length: 15 residues. CDR3: CASRPGTSGTDTQYF. The CDR3 DNA follows: TGTGCCAGCAGACCCGGGACTAGCGGCACAGATACGCAGTATTTT.

The chain carries TRBV19 and TRBJ2-1; 8 bases line up with TRBD2. Germline CDR1 LNHDA, CDR2 SQIVND (reference sequence). CDR3 size: 15 residues. V shed 3 bases, J shed 5 bases, and the junction held 6 bases outside the gene matches. CDR3 sequence (DNA): TGTGCCAGTAGTATTCAAGCGGGGGCCCACAATGAGCAGTTCTTC. It translates to CASSIQAGAHNEQFF.

The genes are TRBV30 and TRBJ2-1; 8 bases fit TRBD2. Looked up from germline, CDR1 is GTSNPN and CDR2 is SVGIG (reference sequence). This CDR3 spans 15 amino acids. Trimming cost V 3 bases and J 5 bases; bases outside gene matches: 9. The DNA of the CDR3 is TGTGCCTGGAGAACGGGGGGGGGCCCCCACAATGAGCAGTTCTTC. Its protein is CAWRTGGGPHNEQFF. The full variable domain, completed using reference TRBV30 and TRBJ2-1, is SQTIHQWPATLVQPVGSPLSLECTVEGTSNPNLYWYRQAAGRGLQLLFYSVGIGQISSEVPQNLSASRPQDRQFILSSKKLLLSDSGFYLCAWRTGGGPHNEQFFGPGTRLTVL.

V and J are TRBV19 and TRBJ1-2; the D gene is possibly TRBD1 (6 bases). The CDR3 loop spans 14 amino acids. Germline values: CDR1 LNHDA, CDR2 SQIVND (reference sequence). V lost 5 bases and J 7 bases, leaving 17 bases between the germline ends. CDR3 residues: CASSGPSGAGGYTF. The CDR3 nucleotides read TGTGCCAGTAGTGGTCCCTCAGGGGCCGGTGGCTACACCTTC.

This chain connects TRBV5-1 to TRBJ1-2, with a tentative D call TRBD1 (6 bases). V was shortened by 4 bases and J by 6 bases, with 10 bases between the two germline ends. This CDR3 spans 12 amino acids. The V gene's germline CDR1 is SGHRS and CDR2 YFSETQ. CDR3 in amino acids: CASSRTADGYTF. CDR3 coding DNA: TGCGCCAGCAGCAGGACAGCTGATGGCTACACCTTC.

This chain connects TRBV30 to TRBJ2-2, with TRBD2 matching 8 bases. The length of the CDR3 is 13 residues. V lost 5 bases to trimming and J lost 5 bases; unmatched junction nucleotides: 4. Germline assignment: CDR1 GTSNPN and CDR2 SVGIG (reference sequence). For the CDR3, the DNA is TGTGCCTGGGGACTAGCAGCGACCGGGGAGCTGTTTTTT. This gives the protein CAWGLAATGELFF.

V and J are TRBV4-2 and TRBJ1-3; D is ambiguous. Germline V gene data show CDR1 as LGHNA and CDR2 as YNFKEQ. The CDR3 extends over 16 amino acids. V lost 0 bases to trimming and J lost 0 bases, with 9 bases between them. In DNA form, the CDR3 reads TGTGCCAGCAGCCAAGACCCGGTCCTCTCTGGAAACACCATATATTTT. Translation gives CASSQDPVLSGNTIYF.

The V and J genes are TRBV5-6 and TRBJ2-7, with 9 nucleotides matching TRBD1. The CDR3 totals 15 residues. Per the germline V gene, CDR1 is SGHDT and CDR2 is YYEEEE. Trimming removed 1 base from V and 1 base from J; junction bases left unmatched: 3. The CDR3 here is CASSLLGTGSYEQYF. CDR3 DNA sequence: TGTGCCAGCAGCTTGCTCGGGACAGGGTCCTACGAGCAGTACTTC.

This clone is deemed large (0.1 to 1%). The CDR3 reads CASSEPKMNTEAFF. The CDR3, as DNA: TGTGCCAGCAGTGAACCTAAGATGAACACTGAAGCTTTCTTT. The chain couples TRBV2 to TRBJ1-1; D unresolved. The CDR3 spans 14 residues. Germline-derived CDR1 and CDR2 are SNHLY and FYNNEI. Between the trimmed V and J ends, which lost 2 bases and 0 bases, there was a span of 7 bases.

This chain connects TRBV4-2 to TRBJ2-5, with 9 bases aligning to TRBD2. This CDR3 spans 18 amino acids. V was pared by 1 base and J by 6 bases, with 15 bases of the junction left unmatched. Germline V CDR1 and CDR2: LGHNA, YNFKEQ. This chain's CDR3 is CASSQVGASGRPRKTQYF. The DNA for the CDR3 is TGTGCCAGCAGCCAAGTCGGGGCGAGCGGGAGGCCTCGGAAGACCCAGTACTTC.

A single count supports this clone. This chain uses TRBV5-1 with TRBJ2-5; TRBD1 might be the D (6 bases). V lost 4 bases to trimming and J lost 5 bases, with 21 bases between them. Germline V lookup: CDR1 SGHRS, CDR2 YFSETQ. This CDR3 is built from 16 residues. This CDR3 is CASSRGQGGSQETQYF. In DNA, the CDR3 is TGCGCCAGCAGCCGAGGGCAAGGGGGTTCCCAGGAGACCCAGTACTTC.

A few counts support this clone. J is TRBJ2-7 and V is TRBV11-3; D is perhaps TRBD2 (6 bases). Germline CDR1 SGHNT, CDR2 YENEEA. With 1 base removed from V and 3 bases from J, the gap between germline ends came to 13 bases. This CDR3 region has 15 residues. This CDR3 reads CASSLAGGNYYEQYV. The CDR3, as DNA: TGTGCCAGCAGCTTAGCGGGCGGGAACTACTACGAGCAGTACGTC.

This clone occurred once. This chain connects TRBV5-4 to TRBJ1-2, with a possible D match to TRBD1 (6 bases). The germline CDR1 and CDR2 sequences are SGHNT and YYREEE (reference sequence). The CDR3 is made up of 14 amino acids. V lost 0 bases and J lost 4, with 10 bases in between. CDR3: CASSLDGGSYGYTF. The DNA for the CDR3 is TGTGCCAGCAGCTTGGATGGGGGCTCCTATGGCTACACCTTC. Full variable domain (missing parts from reference TRBV5-4 and TRBJ1-2): ETGVTQSPTHLIKTRGQQVTLRCSSQSGHNTVSWYQQALGQGPQFIFQYYREEENGRGNFPPRFSGLQFPNYSSELNVNALELDDSALYLCASSLDGGSYGYTFGSGTRLTVV.

The V and J genes are TRBV6-5 and TRBJ2-1; 9 bases are a match to TRBD1. This CDR3 comprises 16 residues. Trimming took 2 bases from V and 9 from J; bases not matched to a gene: 11. In germline, CDR1 is MNHEY, CDR2 SVGAGI. CDR3 region: CASSYQGQGRISEQFF. The DNA for the CDR3 is TGTGCCAGCAGTTACCAGGGACAGGGTCGAATTAGTGAGCAGTTCTTC.

Worth noting for this clone: Other DNA sequences of this sample code for an identical CDR3. The chain is built from TRBV6-6 and TRBJ1-1; 8 bases match TRBD1. V gave up 0 bases and J gave up 5 bases; unmatched junction bases: 5. This CDR3 has 15 amino acids. Germline loops: CDR1 MNHNY, CDR2 SVGAGI (reference sequence). In nucleotides, the CDR3 is TGTGCCAGCAGTTACTCGTTTAACAGGGGGACTGAAGCTTTCTTT. Translating gives CASSYSFNRGTEAFF.

This chain joins TRBV7-3 and TRBJ2-5; D not resolved. The V end lost 1 base, the J end lost 1 base, and 4 bases lay between the germline ends. The germline gives CDR1 SGHTA, CDR2 FQGTGA. This CDR3 region has 13 residues. CDR3 nucleotides: TGTGCCAGCAGCTTAATGAGCCAAGAGACCCAGTACTTC. Its protein product is CASSLMSQETQYF.

This clone appeared a few times. The chain carries TRBV7-6 and TRBJ1-3; D unresolved. The V and J ends lost 2 bases and 4 bases respectively, with 3 bases between them. Germline V gene data show CDR1 as SGHVS and CDR2 as FNYEAQ. This CDR3 spans 12 amino acids. This chain's CDR3 is CASSLPGNTIYF. As DNA, the CDR3 is TGTGCCAGCAGCTTACCGGGAAACACCATATATTTT.

This clone is medium-sized (0.01 to 0.1%) by share. V is TRBV5-1 and J is TRBJ2-6; no clear D. V was pared by 4 bases and J by 0 bases, with 11 bases between. The CDR3 spans 16 residues. Germline V lookup: CDR1 SGHRS, CDR2 YFSETQ. The CDR3 loop is CASSPLQASGANVLTF. CDR3 coding DNA: TGCGCCAGCAGCCCACTTCAAGCCTCTGGGGCCAACGTCCTGACTTTC.

This chain connects TRBV9 to TRBJ2-7; TRBD2 matches 11 bases. Per the germline V gene, CDR1 is SGDLS and CDR2 is YYNGEE. V trimming: 0 bases; J trimming: 4 bases; junction bases outside the gene matches: 9. The CDR3 runs 17 residues. CDR3 amino acids: CASSVGSSGGAGYEQYF. The CDR3 nucleotides are TGTGCCAGCAGCGTAGGGAGTAGCGGGGGGGCCGGGTACGAGCAGTACTTC.

V is TRBV7-9 and J is TRBJ2-1, with 16 bases identical to TRBD2. The CDR3 runs to 17 residues. V dropped 5 bases and J dropped 9; count of bases not matched to a gene: 10. Germline V gene data show CDR1 as SEHNR and CDR2 as FQNEAQ (reference sequence). CDR3 sequence: CASSPTGLAGGGTEQFF. The DNA of the CDR3 is TGTGCCAGCAGCCCGACGGGACTAGCGGGGGGGGGCACTGAGCAGTTCTTC.

The genes are TRBV5-1 and TRBJ1-1; 9 positions agree with TRBD1. The germline CDR1 and CDR2 sequences are SGHRS and YFSETQ. This CDR3 has 16 residues. V lost 4 bases to trimming and J lost 7 bases; unmatched junction nucleotides: 14. Written as DNA, the CDR3 is TGCGCCAGCAGCGGTACCGGGACAGGGACTATTTATGAAGCTTTCTTT. Translation: CASSGTGTGTIYEAFF. The full variable domain, rest sourced from reference TRBV5-1 and TRBJ1-1, is KAGVTQTPRYLIKTRGQQVTLSCSPISGHRSVSWYQQTPGQGLQFLFEYFSETQRNKGNFPGRFSGRQFSNSRSEMNVSTLELGDSALYLCASSGTGTGTIYEAFFGQGTRLTVV.

The chain carries TRBV6-1 and TRBJ1-4, with D possibly matching TRBD1 (6 bases). Deletions cut 2 bases from V and 0 bases from J, with 16 bases between. Germline CDR1 is MNHNS and CDR2 is SASEGT. This CDR3 has 18 residues. CDR3 nucleotides: TGTGCCAGCAGTGAAACTCGGACAGCGATCTCAACTAATGAAAAACTGTTTTTT. Its protein is CASSETRTAISTNEKLFF.

The chain couples TRBV5-1 to TRBJ1-1; 7 bases agree with TRBD1. Germline V gene sequence: CDR1 SGHRS, CDR2 YFSETQ. This CDR3 has 14 residues. J gave up 4 bases and V 0 bases, and 3 bases lay outside the gene matches. The CDR3 reads CASSLDNRGTEAFF. CDR3 sequence (DNA): TGCGCCAGCAGCTTGGATAACAGGGGCACTGAAGCTTTCTTT.